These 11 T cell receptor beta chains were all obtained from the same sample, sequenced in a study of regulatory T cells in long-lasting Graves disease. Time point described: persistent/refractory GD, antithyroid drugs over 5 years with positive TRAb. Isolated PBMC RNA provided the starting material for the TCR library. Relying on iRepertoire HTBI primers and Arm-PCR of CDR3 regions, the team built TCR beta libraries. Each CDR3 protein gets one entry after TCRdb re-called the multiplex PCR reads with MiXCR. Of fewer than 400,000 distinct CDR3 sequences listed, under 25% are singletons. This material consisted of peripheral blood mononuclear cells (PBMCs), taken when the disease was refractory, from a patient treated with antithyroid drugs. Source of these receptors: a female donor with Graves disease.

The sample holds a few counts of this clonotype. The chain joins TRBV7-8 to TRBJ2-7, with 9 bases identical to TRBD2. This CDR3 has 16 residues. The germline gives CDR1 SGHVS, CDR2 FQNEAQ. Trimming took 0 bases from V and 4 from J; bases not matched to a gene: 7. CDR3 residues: CASSLASGSGGYEQYF. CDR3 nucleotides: TGTGCCAGCAGCTTAGCTAGCGGGAGCGGGGGTTACGAGCAGTACTTC.

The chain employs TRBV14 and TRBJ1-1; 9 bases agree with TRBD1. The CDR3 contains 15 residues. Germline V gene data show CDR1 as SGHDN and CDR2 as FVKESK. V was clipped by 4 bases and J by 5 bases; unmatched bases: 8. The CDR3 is CASSPGQGRGTEAFF. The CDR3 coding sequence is TGTGCCAGCAGCCCGGGACAGGGAAGGGGTACTGAAGCTTTCTTT.

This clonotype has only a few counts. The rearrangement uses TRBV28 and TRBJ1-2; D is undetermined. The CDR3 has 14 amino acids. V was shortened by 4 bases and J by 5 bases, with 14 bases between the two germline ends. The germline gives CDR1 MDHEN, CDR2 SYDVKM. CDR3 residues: CASSSVPMGYGYTF. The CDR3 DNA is TGTGCCAGCAGTTCGGTCCCGATGGGGTATGGCTACACCTTC.

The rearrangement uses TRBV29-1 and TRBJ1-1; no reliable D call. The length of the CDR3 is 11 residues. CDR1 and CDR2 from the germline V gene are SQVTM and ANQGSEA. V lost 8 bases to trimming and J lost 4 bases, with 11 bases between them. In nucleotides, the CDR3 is TGCAGCCCGGGGTGGAGCACTGAAGCTTTCTTT. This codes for CSPGWSTEAFF.

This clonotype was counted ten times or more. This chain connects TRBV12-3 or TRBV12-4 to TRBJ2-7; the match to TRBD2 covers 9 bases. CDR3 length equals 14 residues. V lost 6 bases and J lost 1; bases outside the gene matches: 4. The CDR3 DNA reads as TGTGCCAGCAGAACCAGCGGGAGGTCCTACGAGCAGTACTTC. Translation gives CASRTSGRSYEQYF.

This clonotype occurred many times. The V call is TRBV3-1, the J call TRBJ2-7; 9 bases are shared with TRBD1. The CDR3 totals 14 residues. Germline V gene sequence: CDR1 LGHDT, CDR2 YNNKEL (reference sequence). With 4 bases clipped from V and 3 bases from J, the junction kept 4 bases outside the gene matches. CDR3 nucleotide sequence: TGTGCCAGCAGCCGCCGGGACAGGGACTACGAGCAGTACTTC. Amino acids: CASSRRDRDYEQYF.

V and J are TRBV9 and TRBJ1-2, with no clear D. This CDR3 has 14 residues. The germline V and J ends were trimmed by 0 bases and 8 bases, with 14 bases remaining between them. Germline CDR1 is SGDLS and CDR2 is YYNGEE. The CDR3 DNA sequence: TGTGCCAGCAGCGTAGTCCCCAACGGGCTAGGCTACACCTTC. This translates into CASSVVPNGLGYTF.

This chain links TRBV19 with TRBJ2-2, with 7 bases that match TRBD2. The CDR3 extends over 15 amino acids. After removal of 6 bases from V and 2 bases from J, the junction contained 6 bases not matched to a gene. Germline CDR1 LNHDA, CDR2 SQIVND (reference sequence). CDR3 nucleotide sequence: TGTGCCAGTAGCAAACTAGCGAAAAACACCGGGGAGCTGTTTTTT. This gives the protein CASSKLAKNTGELFF.

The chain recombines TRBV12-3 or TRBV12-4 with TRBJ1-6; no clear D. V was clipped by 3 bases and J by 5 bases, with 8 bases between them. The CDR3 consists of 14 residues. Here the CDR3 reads CASSFGADNSPLHF. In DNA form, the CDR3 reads TGTGCCAGCAGTTTTGGCGCTGATAATTCACCCCTCCACTTT.

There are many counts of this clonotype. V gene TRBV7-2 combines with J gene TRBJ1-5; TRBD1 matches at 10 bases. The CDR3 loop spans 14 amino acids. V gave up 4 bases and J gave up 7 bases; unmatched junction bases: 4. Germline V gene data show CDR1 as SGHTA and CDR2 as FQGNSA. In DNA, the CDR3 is TGTGCCAGCAGCTGGGGGACAGGGGACCAGCCCCAGCATTTT. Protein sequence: CASSWGTGDQPQHF.

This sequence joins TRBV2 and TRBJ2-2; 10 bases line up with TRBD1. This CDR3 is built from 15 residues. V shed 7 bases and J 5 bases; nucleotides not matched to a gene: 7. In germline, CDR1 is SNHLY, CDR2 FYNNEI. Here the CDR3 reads CASKGDRGRTGELFF. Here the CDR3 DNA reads TGTGCCAGCAAAGGGGACAGGGGAAGGACCGGGGAGCTGTTTTTT.